This T cell receptor beta chain was recorded in a study of cytomegalovirus exposure and HLA in healthy donors. Broader study findings: In a later analysis, CMV-associated beta chains were mostly HLA-associated, it appeared.

As concerns this clone: Its target is unknown.

The PCR ran on 60 Vbeta and 13 Jbeta primers. The assay was immunoSEQ multiplex PCR, and TCRdb's table has in-frame clones only and misses some. The table has roughly 150,000 clones, around 77% seen once. This clonotype was sampled from a man aged 35 to 55 in good health and CMV-seronegative. The sample taken for sequencing was PBMCs.

DNA of the CDR3: TGTGCCAGCAGCTTCTTCCGACAGGGACTAGCGGGAGGAGAGTTACGCGAGCAGTACGTC. As protein: CASSFFRQGLAGGELREQYV. The chain uses TRBV28 and TRBJ2-7; 15 bases match TRBD2. After removal of 6 bases from V and 6 bases from J, the junction contained 21 bases not matched to a gene. CDR3 length equals 20 residues. Germline assignment: CDR1 MDHEN and CDR2 SYDVKM.